The present T cell receptor beta chain was sequenced within a study of cytomegalovirus exposure and HLA in healthy donors. Study-wide findings and caveats: Near-uniform donor sequencing depth was presumed by presence/absence analyses.

To note about this clone: Its antigen is unidentified.

The V gene lost 2 bases and the J gene lost 0 bases, with 8 bases spanning the gap. The V gene's germline CDR1 is SNHLY and CDR2 FYNNEI. The CDR3 is 14 residues long. The PCR ran on 60 Vbeta and 13 Jbeta primers. Here immunoSEQ multiplex PCR was the method, and the copy in TCRdb shows in-frame clones only, minus some. This sample carries under 200,000 clones, over 70% of them seen once, and the ten largest clones take about 1.5%. The sample consisted of PBMCs. The gene calls are TRBV2 and TRBJ2-7, with D hard to call. This clonotype was sampled from a man aged 50 to 60 in good health and CMV-seropositive. The CDR3 DNA sequence: TGTGCCAGCAGTGAACAGGCCTACTCCTACGAGCAGTACTTC. Protein product: CASSEQAYSYEQYF.